This T cell receptor beta chain was sequenced in a study of blood T cell repertoires in COVID-19. At the level of the study: Nucleic acid was either cDNA or gDNA, and it came from T cells, B-cell-depleted T cells, or PBMCs.

Authors' analysis steps: Nucleated cell number was recorded as an estimate derived from reference gene primer amplification. Generated by immunoSEQ multiplex PCR, the TCRdb table keeps only in-frame clones and is missing some. Clone size and V and J calls were adopted from that table, with D and trimming inferred from the DNA. The data show 190,000 or so clones, roughly 94% seen once. The V end was cut by 1 base, the J end by 6 bases, with 10 bases between. The CDR3 loop spans 15 amino acids. The germline V gene encodes CDR1 SEHNR and CDR2 FQNEAQ (reference sequence). The chain recombines TRBV7-9 with TRBJ1-6, with D unresolved. The sequence derives from a man between 25 and 39 years old with COVID-19, enrolled during active disease. Sequenced sample: peripheral blood. This CDR3 reads CASSLENSFNSPLHF. The CDR3 DNA reads as TGTGCCAGCAGCTTAGAGAACAGTTTTAATTCACCCCTCCACTTT.